This T cell receptor (beta chain) came from a study of cytomegalovirus exposure and HLA in healthy donors. Background on the study: From donors who were HLA-typed, an early data release held about 89 million unique TCRs.

The PCR used 60 Vbeta and 13 Jbeta primers. The protocol was immunoSEQ multiplex PCR, while the TCRdb copy is restricted to in-frame clones and leaves out a portion. The data hold about 140,000 clones, with about 80% observed a single time. The CDR3 has 16 residues. Germline lookup yields CDR1 MNHNS and CDR2 SASEGT. V shed 2 bases, J shed 1 base, and the junction held 4 bases outside the gene matches. Study-level points and caveats: A prior analysis recorded that most TCR beta V segments were productive about 90% or about 30% of the time. TRBV6-2, TRBV6-3 and some other V segments were excluded as indistinguishable. Cytomegalovirus association was listed for 164 TCR beta chains.

Concerning this clone: No antigen is known for it.

This receptor was obtained from a male donor in good health and CMV-seronegative. This sequence joins TRBV6-1 and TRBJ2-1; TRBD2 aligns across 8 bases. Sequences were obtained from PBMCs. The CDR3 sequence is CASSEIGTRSYNEQFF. CDR3 in DNA: TGTGCCAGCAGTGAAATTGGGACTAGGTCCTACAATGAGCAGTTCTTC.